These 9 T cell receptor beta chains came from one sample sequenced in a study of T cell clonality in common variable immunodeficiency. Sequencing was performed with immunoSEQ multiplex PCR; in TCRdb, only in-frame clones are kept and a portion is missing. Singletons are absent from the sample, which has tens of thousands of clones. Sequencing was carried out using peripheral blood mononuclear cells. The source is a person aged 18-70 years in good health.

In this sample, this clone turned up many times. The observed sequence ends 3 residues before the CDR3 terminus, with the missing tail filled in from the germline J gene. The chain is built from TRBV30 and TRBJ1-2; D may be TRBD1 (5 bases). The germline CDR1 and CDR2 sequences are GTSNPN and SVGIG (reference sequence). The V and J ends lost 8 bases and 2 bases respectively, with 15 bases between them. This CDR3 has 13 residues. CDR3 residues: CAGDLGSNYGYTF. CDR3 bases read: TGTGCCGGGGACTTGGGGTCAAACTATGGC.

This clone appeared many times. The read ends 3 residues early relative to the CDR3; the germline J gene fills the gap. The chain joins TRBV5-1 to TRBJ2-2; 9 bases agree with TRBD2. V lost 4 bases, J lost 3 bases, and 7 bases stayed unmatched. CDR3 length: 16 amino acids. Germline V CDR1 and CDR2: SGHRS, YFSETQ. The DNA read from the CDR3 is TGCGCCAGCAGCACGTTTAGCGGGAGAGACACCGGGGAG. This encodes CASSTFSGRDTGE. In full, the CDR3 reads CASSTFSGRDTGELFF.

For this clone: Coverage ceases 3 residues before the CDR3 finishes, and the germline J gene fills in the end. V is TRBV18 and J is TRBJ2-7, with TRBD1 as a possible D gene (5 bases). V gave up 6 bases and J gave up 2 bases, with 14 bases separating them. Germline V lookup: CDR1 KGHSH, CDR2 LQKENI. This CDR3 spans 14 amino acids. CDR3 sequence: CASSRGAVTYEQYF. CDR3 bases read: TGTGCCAGCTCCCGTGGGGCAGTGACCTACGAG.

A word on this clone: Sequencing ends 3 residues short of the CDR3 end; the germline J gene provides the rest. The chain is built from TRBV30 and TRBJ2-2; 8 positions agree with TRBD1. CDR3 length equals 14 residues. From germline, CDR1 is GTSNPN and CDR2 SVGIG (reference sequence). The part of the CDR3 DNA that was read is TGTGCCTGGAGGATCGACAGGGGAACTTCACCG. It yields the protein CAWRIDRGTSP. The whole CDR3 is CAWRIDRGTSPLFF.

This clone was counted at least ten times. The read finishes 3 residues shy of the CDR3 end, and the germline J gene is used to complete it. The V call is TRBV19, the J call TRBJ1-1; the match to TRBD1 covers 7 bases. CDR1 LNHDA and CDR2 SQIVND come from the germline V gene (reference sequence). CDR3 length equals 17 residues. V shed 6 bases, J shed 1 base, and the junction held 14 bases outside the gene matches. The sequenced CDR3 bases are TGTGCCAGTAGCCTGGGACAGCTTACATTGGAGAACACTGAA. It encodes CASSLGQLTLENTE. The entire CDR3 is CASSLGQLTLENTEAFF.

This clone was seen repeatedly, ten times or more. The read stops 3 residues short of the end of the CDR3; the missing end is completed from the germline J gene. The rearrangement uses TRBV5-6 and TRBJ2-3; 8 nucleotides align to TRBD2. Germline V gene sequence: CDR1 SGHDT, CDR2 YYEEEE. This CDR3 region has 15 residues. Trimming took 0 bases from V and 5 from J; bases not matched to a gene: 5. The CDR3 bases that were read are TGTGCCAGCAGCTTGGCGGGGGGGCGTGGAGATACG. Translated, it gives CASSLAGGRGDT. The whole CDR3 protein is CASSLAGGRGDTQYF.

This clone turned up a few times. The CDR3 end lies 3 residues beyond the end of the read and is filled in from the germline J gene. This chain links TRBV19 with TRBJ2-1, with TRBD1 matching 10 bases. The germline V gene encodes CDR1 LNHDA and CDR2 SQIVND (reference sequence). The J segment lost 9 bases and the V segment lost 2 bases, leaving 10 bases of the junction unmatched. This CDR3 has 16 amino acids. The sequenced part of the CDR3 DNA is TGTGCCAGTAGTATAATCACCGGGACAGGGGTGAGTGAG. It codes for CASSIITGTGVSE. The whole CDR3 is CASSIITGTGVSEQFF.

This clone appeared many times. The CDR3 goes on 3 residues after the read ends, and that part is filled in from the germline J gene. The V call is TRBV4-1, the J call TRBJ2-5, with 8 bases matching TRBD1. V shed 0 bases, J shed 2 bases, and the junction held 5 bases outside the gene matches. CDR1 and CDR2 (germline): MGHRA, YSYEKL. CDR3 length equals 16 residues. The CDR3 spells CASSQDPHRGQETQYF. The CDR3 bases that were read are TGCGCCAGCAGCCAAGACCCCCACAGGGGGCAAGAGACC.

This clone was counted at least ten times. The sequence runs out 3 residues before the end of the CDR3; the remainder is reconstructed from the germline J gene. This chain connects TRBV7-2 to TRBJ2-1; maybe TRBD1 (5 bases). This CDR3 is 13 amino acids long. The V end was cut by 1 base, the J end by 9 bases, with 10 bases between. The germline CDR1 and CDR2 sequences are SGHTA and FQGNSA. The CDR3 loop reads CASSLGSQGEQFF. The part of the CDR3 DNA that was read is TGTGCCAGCAGCTTAGGATCCCAGGGTGAG. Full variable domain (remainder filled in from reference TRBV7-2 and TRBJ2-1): GAGVSQSPSNKVTEKGKDVELRCDPISGHTALYWYRQSLGQGLEFLIYFQGNSAPDKSGLPSDRFSAERTGGSVSTLTIQRTQQEDSAVYLCASSLGSQGEQFFGPGTRLTVL.